The 21 T cell receptor beta chains given below trace back to one sample, sequenced in a study of neurological immune-mediated disorders. One entry per CDR3 protein results from TCRdb running MiXCR on the 5' RACE reads. The profile shows tens of thousands of distinct CDR3 sequences, 2% to 2.5% of them singletons. Sequenced: PBMCs. The receptors were gathered from a man in his fifties with multiple sclerosis.

The chain joins TRBV7-2 to TRBJ2-5; tentatively, D is TRBD1 (6 bases). Germline loops: CDR1 SGHTA, CDR2 FQGNSA. Trimming shortened V by 6 bases and J by 5 bases, and 16 bases separated the two germline ends. This CDR3 comprises 14 residues. The CDR3 DNA follows: TGTGCCAGCAGAATCATCAGGGGACGGGAGACCCAGTACTTC. As protein: CASRIIRGRETQYF. Variable domain in full (rest from reference TRBV7-2 and TRBJ2-5): GAGVSQSPSNKVTEKGKDVELRCDPISGHTALYWYRQSLGQGLEFLIYFQGNSAPDKSGLPSDRFSAERTGGSVSTLTIQRTQQEDSAVYLCASRIIRGRETQYFGPGTRLLVL.

Many counts were recorded for this clonotype. This chain joins TRBV18 and TRBJ2-7; D is perhaps TRBD1 (6 bases). Trimming cost V 3 bases and J 1 base, with 19 bases left between them. Germline-derived CDR1 and CDR2 are KGHSH and LQKENI. This CDR3 is built from 17 residues. CDR3 coding DNA: TGTGCCAGCTCACCTCTCCCCGGGACACAGGGTTCCTACGAGCAGTACTTC. It specifies CASSPLPGTQGSYEQYF.

This clonotype was counted many times. V usage is TRBV4-2 and J usage is TRBJ1-2; possible D gene TRBD1, 5 bases. The CDR3 runs 16 residues. Germline assignment: CDR1 LGHNA and CDR2 YNFKEQ. V shed 1 base and J shed 3 bases, with 15 bases lying between them. CDR3 sequence reads: CASSQGRGRGDYGYTF. In nucleotides, the CDR3 is TGTGCCAGCAGCCAAGGCCGTGGTAGAGGGGACTATGGCTACACCTTC.

This clonotype was seen ten or more times. At one of its ends the junction is not consistent with the germline gene, which may arise from a read error. V gene TRBV6-5 combines with J gene TRBJ1-1; D call uncertain. CDR1 and CDR2 from the germline V gene are MNHEY and SVGAGI. CDR3 length: 12 amino acids. The CDR3 reads CASTSVTGEGFF. The CDR3 DNA is TGTGCCAGCACCTCCGTGACCGGGGAAGGTTTCTTT.

This clonotype has at least ten counts. The chain carries TRBV28 and TRBJ1-4; 8 nucleotides match TRBD1. V lost 6 bases to trimming and J lost 8 bases; unmatched junction nucleotides: 8. The CDR3 is made up of 14 amino acids. CDR1 and CDR2 (germline): MDHEN, SYDVKM. Written as DNA, the CDR3 is TGTGCCAGCAGAGCACAGGGGGGAGGCGAAAAACTGTTTTTT. Its protein product is CASRAQGGGEKLFF.

The table lists this clonotype with many counts. The J gene is TRBJ2-3, the V gene TRBV7-9; D gene ambiguous. Trimming pared 2 bases from V and 4 bases from J, leaving 7 bases between. The CDR3 length is 13 residues. From germline, CDR1 is SEHNR and CDR2 FQNEAQ (reference sequence). DNA of the CDR3: TGTGCCAGCAGCTTAATAGGCTCAGATACGCAGTATTTT. Its protein product is CASSLIGSDTQYF.

This clonotype was seen at least ten times. The genes are TRBV6-2 or TRBV6-3 and TRBJ2-7; maybe TRBD2 (6 bases). This CDR3 is built from 14 residues. V lost 1 base, J lost 3 bases, and 10 bases lay in between. The germline V gene encodes CDR1 MNHEY and CDR2 SVGEGT. CDR3: CASSYWRDVYEQYF. CDR3 coding DNA: TGTGCCAGCAGTTACTGGCGGGATGTCTACGAGCAGTACTTC.

This clonotype came up many times. V usage is TRBV29-1 and J usage is TRBJ1-2; unclear D gene. This CDR3 spans 11 amino acids. Looked up from germline, CDR1 is SQVTM and CDR2 is ANQGSEA. V lost 3 bases to trimming and J lost 2 bases, with 4 bases between them. CDR3 in DNA: TGCAGCGTTGACACCAACTATGGCTACACCTTC. This encodes CSVDTNYGYTF. Full variable domain (remainder filled in from reference TRBV29-1 and TRBJ1-2): SAVISQKPSRDICQRGTSLTIQCQVDSQVTMMFWYRQQPGQSLTLIATANQGSEATYESGFVIDKFPISRPNLTFSTLTVSNMSPEDSSIYLCSVDTNYGYTFGSGTRLTVV.

This clonotype was seen ten or more times. This chain joins TRBV20-1 and TRBJ1-4; D is unclear. The germline V and J ends were trimmed by 7 bases and 4 bases, with 10 bases remaining between them. CDR3 length equals 12 residues. CDR1 DFQATT and CDR2 SNEGSKA come from the germline V gene (reference sequence). The CDR3 bases are TGCAGTGTTAATCCACATAATGAAAAACTGTTTTTT. Its translation: CSVNPHNEKLFF.

This clonotype has ten or more counts. This sequence joins TRBV5-1 and TRBJ1-5; D might be TRBD1 (5 bases). V lost 4 bases and J lost 4, with 9 bases in between. Looked up from germline, CDR1 is SGHRS and CDR2 is YFSETQ. CDR3 size: 13 residues. For the CDR3, the DNA is TGCGCCAGCAGCCAAGACAGTAATCAGCCCCAGCATTTT. This sequence encodes CASSQDSNQPQHF.

This clonotype was observed a handful of times. This rearrangement joins TRBV7-8 to TRBJ1-1; D might be TRBD1 (5 bases). Trimming shortened V by 5 bases and J by 2 bases, and 15 bases separated the two germline ends. CDR1 and CDR2 from the germline V gene are SGHVS and FQNEAQ. The CDR3 has 15 residues. Written as DNA, the CDR3 is TGTGCCAGCAGCCTAAGCCGGGGCTCAAACACTGAAGCTTTCTTT. The encoded protein is CASSLSRGSNTEAFF.

This clonotype was observed many times. CDR3 protein: CASGFRDRGGYTF. The CDR3 DNA sequence: TGTGCCAGCGGATTCCGGGACAGGGGTGGCTACACCTTC. V gene TRBV3-1 combines with J gene TRBJ1-2, with TRBD1 matching 10 bases. Germline V gene data show CDR1 as LGHDT and CDR2 as YNNKEL (reference sequence). The CDR3 totals 13 residues. Unmatched junction bases numbered 7, after V lost 8 bases and J lost 7 bases. Full variable domain (remainder filled in from reference TRBV3-1 and TRBJ1-2): DTAVSQTPKYLVTQMGNDKSIKCEQNLGHDTMYWYKQDSKKFLKIMFSYNNKELIINETVPNRFSPKSPDKAHLNLHINSLELGDSAVYFCASGFRDRGGYTFGSGTRLTVV.

This clonotype was counted ten times or more. The genes are TRBV9 and TRBJ1-1, with a tentative D call TRBD1 (5 bases). V lost 4 bases to trimming and J lost 3 bases, with 16 bases between them. Germline V gene sequence: CDR1 SGDLS, CDR2 YYNGEE. The CDR3 sequence is 15 residues long. The CDR3 reads CASSRSGRDDTEAFF. The CDR3 DNA follows: TGTGCCAGCAGCCGATCGGGGAGGGACGACACTGAAGCTTTCTTT.

The sample holds many counts of this clonotype. The rearrangement uses TRBV5-1 and TRBJ2-2, with D perhaps TRBD1 (6 bases). Trimming cost V 5 bases and J 1 base, with 12 bases left between them. Germline V gene data show CDR1 as SGHRS and CDR2 as YFSETQ. The CDR3 totals 15 residues. CDR3 in amino acids: CASRPGTMNTGELFF. The CDR3 bases are TGCGCCAGCAGGCCCGGGACAATGAACACCGGGGAGCTGTTTTTT.

This clonotype was found many times. This sequence joins TRBV3-1 and TRBJ2-2, with 8 bases identical to TRBD1. This CDR3 has 13 residues. Looked up from germline, CDR1 is LGHDT and CDR2 is YNNKEL (reference sequence). V dropped 5 bases and J dropped 6; count of bases not matched to a gene: 2. CDR3 sequence: CASSDRGSGELFF. CDR3 in DNA: TGTGCCAGCAGCGACAGGGGATCCGGGGAGCTGTTTTTT. The full variable domain, its missing parts supplied by reference TRBV3-1 and TRBJ2-2, is DTAVSQTPKYLVTQMGNDKSIKCEQNLGHDTMYWYKQDSKKFLKIMFSYNNKELIINETVPNRFSPKSPDKAHLNLHINSLELGDSAVYFCASSDRGSGELFFGEGSRLTVL.

The CDR3 is CASSSQGVNSPLHF. The CDR3 DNA reads as TGTGCCAGCAGCTCCCAGGGGGTTAATTCACCCCTCCACTTT. The genes are TRBV7-2 and TRBJ1-6, with 7 positions matching TRBD1. The CDR3 is 14 amino acids. V lost 4 bases, J lost 6 bases, and 3 bases stayed unmatched. The germline gives CDR1 SGHTA, CDR2 FQGNSA.

This clonotype showed up many times. The chain is built from TRBV5-1 and TRBJ1-6; 7 bases are a match to TRBD1. This CDR3 has 17 amino acids. The J segment lost 0 bases and the V segment lost 3 bases, leaving 6 bases of the junction unmatched. The germline V gene encodes CDR1 SGHRS and CDR2 YFSETQ. The CDR3 DNA is TGCGCCAGCAGCTCAGGGGGTTTGGGCTCCTATAATTCACCCCTCCACTTT. This gives the protein CASSSGGLGSYNSPLHF.

This clonotype has a count of ten or more. V and J are TRBV12-3 or TRBV12-4 and TRBJ1-6, with a weak D call TRBD1 (6 bases). V gave up 6 bases and J gave up 7 bases, with 16 bases separating them. The CDR3 contains 15 residues. CDR3 sequence reads: CASSPRGLRNSPLHF. The CDR3 DNA is TGTGCCAGCAGCCCCAGGGGTTTGAGGAATTCACCCCTCCACTTT.

The rearrangement joins TRBV10-3 to TRBJ1-1, with D uncertain. This CDR3 is 14 amino acids long. Germline lookup yields CDR1 ENHRY and CDR2 SYGVKD. Trimming took off 6 bases at V and 8 bases at J, with 19 bases between the two ends. The CDR3 loop reads CAIRENIEGAEAFF. The CDR3, as DNA: TGTGCCATCAGAGAAAATATTGAGGGAGCAGAAGCTTTCTTT.

This clonotype was detected ten times or more. The chain carries TRBV12-3 or TRBV12-4 and TRBJ2-7; 7 nucleotides agree with TRBD2. Trimming cost V 1 base and J 7 bases; bases outside gene matches: 10. The CDR3 consists of 15 residues. CDR3 sequence reads: CASSLGSGILLEQYF. Here the CDR3 DNA reads TGTGCCAGCAGTTTAGGGAGCGGGATCCTGCTGGAGCAGTACTTC.

This clonotype was found many times. The rearrangement links TRBV20-1 to TRBJ2-5, with D unresolved. Germline CDR1 and CDR2: DFQATT and SNEGSKA (reference sequence). V gave up 2 bases and J gave up 2 bases, with 6 bases separating them. The length of the CDR3 is 12 residues. CDR3 nucleotides: TGCAGTGCTAGAACGATACAAGAGACCCAGTACTTC. Protein sequence: CSARTIQETQYF.